This passage covers 18 T cell receptor beta chains from one sample sequenced in a study of blood T cell repertoires in COVID-19. Profiling relied on immunoSEQ multiplex PCR, and the TCRdb table lists in-frame clones only, not all of them. The data hold around 480,000 clones, with approximately 86% observed a single time. The specimen sequenced was PBMCs or T cells enriched from blood (not recorded which). These receptors were taken from a woman aged 18-35 years who had recovered from COVID-19.

This clone was observed a single time. CDR3 in DNA: TGTGCCTGGACCCCGGCAGGGGCTGAAGCTTTCTTT. It specifies CAWTPAGAEAFF. This chain uses TRBV30 with TRBJ1-1, with D possibly TRBD1 on 6 matching bases. The V and J ends lost 4 bases and 6 bases respectively, with 12 bases between them. The CDR3 loop spans 12 amino acids. The germline gives CDR1 GTSNPN, CDR2 SVGIG (reference sequence).

The chain has TRBV27 and TRBJ2-1, with 15 bases that match TRBD2. The CDR3 extends over 18 amino acids. J was trimmed by 6 bases and V by 6 bases; bases with no gene match: 12. The V gene's germline CDR1 is MNHEY and CDR2 SMNVEV (reference sequence). CDR3 in DNA: TGTGCCAGCAGCCTGGGACTAGCGGGGGGTAGGGGGGGCAATGAGCAGTTCTTC. As protein: CASSLGLAGGRGGNEQFF.

The chain carries TRBV28 and TRBJ1-6, with 7 bases lining up with TRBD1. Per germline, CDR1 MDHEN and CDR2 SYDVKM. This CDR3 has 14 residues. J gave up 7 bases and V 6 bases, and 6 bases lay outside the gene matches. CDR3 sequence reads: CASRGDSGNSPLHF. DNA for the CDR3: TGTGCCAGCAGGGGGGACAGTGGAAATTCACCCCTCCACTTT.

The chain employs TRBV5-1 and TRBJ1-2; possible D gene TRBD1, 6 bases. The CDR3 runs 13 residues. Germline V CDR1 and CDR2: SGHRS, YFSETQ. The V and J ends lost 7 bases and 1 base respectively, with 11 bases between them. The CDR3 reads CASGEDSNYGYTF. CDR3 bases: TGCGCCAGCGGCGAGGACAGTAACTATGGCTACACCTTC.

The rearrangement uses TRBV29-1 and TRBJ1-2, with 10 bases aligning to TRBD1. This CDR3 contains 13 residues. Germline values: CDR1 SQVTM, CDR2 ANQGSEA. Trimming at V came to 7 bases and at J to 8 bases, leaving 10 bases not matched to a gene. The CDR3 loop is CSALDRGIVGYTF. The DNA of the CDR3 is TGCAGCGCCCTGGACAGGGGGATCGTGGGCTACACCTTC.

V and J are TRBV21-1 and TRBJ2-7; the D call TRBD2 from the table was never checked on the DNA. TRBV21-1 is tagged as a pseudogene. The CDR3 is made up of 12 amino acids. CDR3 coding DNA: TGTGGGGGTGAGGGCCGCCCCTACGAGCAGTACTTC. Its translation: CGGEGRPYEQYF.

The V call is TRBV7-6, the J call TRBJ2-5, with D unresolved. Germline V gives CDR1 SGHVS, CDR2 FNYEAQ. Trimming stripped 3 bases from V and 2 bases from J, with 7 bases between. CDR3 length equals 13 residues. The CDR3 nucleotides read TGTGCCAGCAGCTTCGCAGGTCAAGAGACCCAGTACTTC. Encoded protein: CASSFAGQETQYF.

The chain is built from TRBV6-4 and TRBJ1-2; 8 bases map to TRBD1. CDR1 and CDR2 (germline): MRHNA, SNTAGT. V gave up 4 bases and J gave up 1 base; unmatched junction bases: 5. This CDR3 region has 15 residues. The CDR3 coding sequence is TGTGCCAGCAGTGCACAGGGGGGTGTTAACTATGGCTACACCTTC. Its translation is CASSAQGGVNYGYTF.

CDR3 DNA sequence: TGTGCCAGCAGCTTAGTCGCGGGGACCCAAGAGACCCAGTACTTC. As protein: CASSLVAGTQETQYF. The chain has TRBV7-9 and TRBJ2-5; TRBD2 is a possible D gene (6 bases). The CDR3 is 15 amino acids. Trimming pared 1 base from V and 1 base from J, leaving 10 bases between. Per germline, CDR1 SEHNR and CDR2 FQNEAQ (reference sequence).

CDR3 coding DNA: TGTGCCAGCTCACTGACCGGGACAGAAACCGGGGAGCTGTTTTTT. As protein: CASSLTGTETGELFF. V is TRBV18 and J is TRBJ2-2, with TRBD1 matching over 7 bases. CDR1 and CDR2 from the germline V gene are KGHSH and LQKENI. The V gene end was trimmed by 4 bases and the J gene end by 5 bases; junction bases not matched to a gene: 7. The CDR3 has 15 amino acids.

The chain combines TRBV28 with TRBJ2-1; 8 bases align to TRBD1. This CDR3 is built from 13 residues. Per the germline V gene, CDR1 is MDHEN and CDR2 is SYDVKM. The V segment lost 5 bases and the J segment 5 bases; nucleotides outside the gene matches: 2. The CDR3 coding sequence is TGTGCCAGCAGTCCGGACAGGGACAATGAGCAGTTCTTC. Translating gives CASSPDRDNEQFF.

The V and J genes are TRBV9 and TRBJ2-7; TRBD2 is a possible D gene (5 bases). The V end was cut by 4 bases, the J end by 5 bases, with 16 bases between. This CDR3 comprises 14 residues. Germline assignment: CDR1 SGDLS and CDR2 YYNGEE. In nucleotides, the CDR3 is TGTGCCAGCAGCCGAGACCGGGGAAGGGACGAGCAGTACTTC. Residues: CASSRDRGRDEQYF.

This chain connects TRBV5-5 to TRBJ2-1; the D is unclear. The CDR3 is 14 amino acids. Trimming shortened V by 4 bases and J by 5 bases, and 13 bases separated the two germline ends. Germline V gives CDR1 SGHKS, CDR2 YYEKEE (reference sequence). The CDR3 reads CASSILLTHNEQFF. In DNA, the CDR3 is TGTGCCAGCAGCATTCTACTTACTCACAATGAGCAGTTCTTC. Full variable domain (missing parts from reference TRBV5-5 and TRBJ2-1): DAGVTQSPTHLIKTRGQQVTLRCSPISGHKSVSWYQQVLGQGPQFIFQYYEKEERGRGNFPDRFSARQFPNYSSELNVNALLLGDSALYLCASSILLTHNEQFFGPGTRLTVL.

Details on this clone: Distinct nucleotide sequences in the sample also encode this CDR3. This rearrangement joins TRBV3-1 (or the pseudogene TRBV3-2) to TRBJ1-3; no definite D call. V shed 1 base and J shed 7 bases, with 11 bases lying between them. Per the germline V gene, CDR1 is LGHDT and CDR2 is YNNKEL (reference sequence). The CDR3 extends over 14 amino acids. The CDR3 DNA is TGTGCCAGCAGCCAAGGGGCCGGAGGGAACACCATATATTTT. It is translated as CASSQGAGGNTIYF.

This chain uses TRBV19 with TRBJ2-2, with 7 positions matching TRBD2. The germline V gene encodes CDR1 LNHDA and CDR2 SQIVND (reference sequence). The CDR3 runs 16 residues. V lost 6 bases and J lost 3; bases outside the gene matches: 10. CDR3 loop: CASSRNRGEDTGELFF. The CDR3, as DNA: TGTGCCAGTAGCCGCAATCGGGGGGAAGACACCGGGGAGCTGTTTTTT.

About this clone itself: Other DNA sequences in the sample encode the same CDR3. V gene TRBV12-3 or TRBV12-4 combines with J gene TRBJ1-1, with TRBD1 identical over 7 bases. The CDR3 spans 13 residues. The V segment lost 7 bases and the J segment 2 bases; nucleotides outside the gene matches: 4. The CDR3 loop is CASTGTANTEAFF. As DNA, the CDR3 is TGTGCCAGCACCGGGACAGCTAACACTGAAGCTTTCTTT.

The J gene is TRBJ2-5, the V gene TRBV5-1; no firm D call. CDR3 size: 16 residues. Between the trimmed V and J ends, which lost 5 bases and 3 bases, there was a span of 20 bases. Per the germline V gene, CDR1 is SGHRS and CDR2 is YFSETQ. The CDR3 coding sequence is TGCGCCAGCAGGGGTAAAGCGTCTGTCCTTAAAGAGACCCAGTACTTC. Its translation is CASRGKASVLKETQYF.

The chain links TRBV4-1 to TRBJ2-7; possibly TRBD1 for D (6 bases). Trimming removed 1 base at V and 2 bases at J, with 9 bases between. The CDR3 has 14 residues. Germline lookup yields CDR1 MGHRA and CDR2 YSYEKL. CDR3 DNA sequence: TGCGCCAGCAGCCAAGTCGGACAGACCTACGAGCAGTACTTC. Translating it yields CASSQVGQTYEQYF.